This is a list of T cell receptor beta chains from one sample in a study of blood T cells in healthy people across ages. TCRdb fed the 5' RACE reads into MiXCR, producing one record per CDR3 protein. The data show hundreds of thousands of distinct CDR3 sequences, with approximately 29% seen just once and over 15% held by the top ten. The sample consisted of blood. Receptors originate from a woman older than 75 in good health. The CDR3 runs from the conserved cysteine through the conserved F or W. D genes are given only for firm matches. A row's size may be missing; if present it is once, few, many or a size class.

V gene: TRBV30
CDR3 length: 13
D gene: .
clone size: few
J gene: TRBJ2-1
CDR3 protein: CAFRGFSYNEQFF
CDR3 DNA: TGTGCCTTCAGGGGTTTCTCCTACAATGAGCAGTTCTTC

V gene: TRBV24-1
CDR3 length: 14
D gene: .
clone size: many
J gene: TRBJ2-7
CDR3 protein: CATSDRGSSYEQYF
CDR3 DNA: TGTGCCACCAGTGATCGGGGCAGCTCCTACGAGCAGTACTTC

V gene: TRBV3-1
CDR3 length: 11
D gene: .
clone size: .
J gene: TRBJ1-1
CDR3 protein: CASNQGTEAFF
CDR3 DNA: TGTGCCAGCAACCAGGGAACTGAAGCTTTCTTT

V gene: TRBV19
CDR3 length: 13
D gene: .
clone size: few
J gene: TRBJ2-7
CDR3 protein: CASSSGHTYEQYF
CDR3 DNA: TGTGCCAGTAGTTCGGGGCACACCTACGAGCAGTACTTC

V gene: TRBV9
CDR3 length: 16
D gene: .
clone size: many
J gene: TRBJ2-3
CDR3 protein: CASSREVEQVTDTQYF
CDR3 DNA: TGTGCCAGCAGCCGAGAGGTGGAGCAGGTCACAGATACGCAGTATTTT

V gene: TRBV20-1
CDR3 length: 17
D gene: TRBD2
clone size: .
J gene: TRBJ2-4
CDR3 protein: CSARDHLAGDPKNIQYF
CDR3 DNA: TGCAGTGCTAGAGATCACCTAGCGGGGGATCCCAAAAACATTCAGTACTTC

V gene: TRBV5-1
CDR3 length: 14
D gene: .
clone size: .
J gene: TRBJ2-7
CDR3 protein: CASSFRQFAYEQYF
CDR3 DNA: TGCGCCAGCAGCTTTAGACAGTTCGCCTACGAGCAGTACTTC

V gene: TRBV5-1
CDR3 length: 15
D gene: .
clone size: few
J gene: TRBJ2-3
CDR3 protein: CASSLAGVGTDTQYF
CDR3 DNA: TGCGCCAGCAGCTTGGCTGGGGTGGGCACAGATACGCAGTATTTT

V gene: TRBV4-2
CDR3 length: 16
D gene: .
clone size: few
J gene: TRBJ2-2
CDR3 protein: CASSQDRGTNTGELFF
CDR3 DNA: TGTGCCAGCAGCCAAGATAGGGGCACCAACACCGGGGAGCTGTTTTTT

V gene: TRBV7-9
CDR3 length: 13
D gene: TRBD1
clone size: many
J gene: TRBJ2-1
CDR3 protein: CASRGTENNEQFF
CDR3 DNA: TGTGCCAGCAGGGGGACAGAAAACAATGAGCAGTTCTTC

V gene: TRBV29-1
CDR3 length: 12
D gene: .
clone size: many
J gene: TRBJ2-1
CDR3 protein: CSVDEGPGEQFF
CDR3 DNA: TGCAGCGTTGACGAGGGCCCTGGTGAGCAGTTCTTC

V gene: TRBV6-1
CDR3 length: 16
D gene: .
clone size: many
J gene: TRBJ1-2
CDR3 protein: CASSEARWGDNYGYTF
CDR3 DNA: TGTGCCAGCAGTGAAGCGCGGTGGGGAGATAACTATGGCTACACCTTC

V gene: TRBV4-1
CDR3 length: 16
D gene: TRBD2
clone size: .
J gene: TRBJ2-2
CDR3 protein: CASRSGLAAEAGELFF
CDR3 DNA: TGCGCCAGCAGGAGTGGACTAGCGGCAGAAGCCGGGGAGCTGTTTTTT

V gene: TRBV6-2/TRBV6-3
CDR3 length: 13
D gene: .
clone size: .
J gene: TRBJ2-2
CDR3 protein: CASSGQNTGELFF
CDR3 DNA: TGTGCCAGCAGTGGACAGAACACCGGGGAGCTGTTTTTT

V gene: TRBV2
CDR3 length: 15
D gene: .
clone size: few
J gene: TRBJ1-5
CDR3 protein: CASSSDGGGRQPQHF
CDR3 DNA: TGTGCCAGCAGTTCCGATGGGGGAGGCAGACAGCCCCAGCATTTT

V gene: TRBV6-1
CDR3 length: 12
D gene: .
clone size: .
J gene: TRBJ1-5
CDR3 protein: CASRAFNQPQHF
CDR3 DNA: TGTGCCAGCAGGGCCTTTAATCAGCCCCAGCATTTT

V gene: TRBV3-1
CDR3 length: 14
D gene: .
clone size: .
J gene: TRBJ1-2
CDR3 protein: CASSPGPVNYGYTF
CDR3 DNA: TGTGCCAGCAGCCCGGGACCGGTTAACTATGGCTACACCTTC

V gene: TRBV3-1
CDR3 length: 14
D gene: .
clone size: .
J gene: TRBJ1-5
CDR3 protein: CASSPGWGNQPQHF
CDR3 DNA: TGTGCCAGCAGCCCAGGGTGGGGAAATCAGCCCCAGCATTTT

V gene: TRBV7-7
CDR3 length: 14
D gene: .
clone size: .
J gene: TRBJ2-5
CDR3 protein: CASSMDSPGETQYF
CDR3 DNA: TGTGCTAGCAGCATGGACAGCCCCGGCGAGACCCAGTACTTC